The 27 T cell receptor beta chains reported below all come from one sample, sequenced in a study of cytomegalovirus exposure and HLA in healthy donors. 13 Jbeta primers and 60 Vbeta primers were used for the PCR. Here immunoSEQ multiplex PCR was the method, and the copy in TCRdb shows in-frame clones only, minus some. The profile shows 150,000 to 200,000 clones, roughly a tenth of them singletons. The specimen was PBMCs. The receptors originated from a woman aged 25 to 39 in good health and CMV-seropositive.

The gene calls are TRBV6-1 and TRBJ1-2; 7 bases line up with TRBD1. The CDR3 is 13 residues long. Losses at the gene ends were 9 bases for V and 8 bases for J; bases not matched to a gene: 12. Germline V gene sequence: CDR1 MNHNS, CDR2 SASEGT. CDR3 residues: CASTPQGVGGYTF. The CDR3 nucleotides read TGTGCCAGTACCCCCCAGGGGGTAGGGGGCTACACCTTC.

The chain is built from TRBV6-6 and TRBJ2-1, with D possibly being TRBD1 (6 bases). The CDR3 totals 14 residues. Germline values: CDR1 MNHNY, CDR2 SVGAGI (reference sequence). V lost 7 bases, J lost 5 bases, and 15 bases lay in between. The chain's CDR3 is CASTRPGADNEQFF. DNA for the CDR3: TGTGCCAGCACCCGGCCAGGGGCCGACAATGAGCAGTTCTTC.

V usage is TRBV4-1 and J usage is TRBJ2-1; 10 bases are shared with TRBD2. The germline gives CDR1 MGHRA, CDR2 YSYEKL. Trimming took 1 base from V and 6 from J; bases not matched to a gene: 6. The length of the CDR3 is 16 residues. Written as DNA, the CDR3 is TGCGCCAGCAGCCAAGGGGTGCTAGCGGGAGCCAATGAGCAGTTCTTC. Its protein product is CASSQGVLAGANEQFF.

This clone was detected a few times. The chain uses TRBV7-9 and TRBJ1-3; no definite D call. CDR3 length: 15 residues. Germline V lookup: CDR1 SEHNR, CDR2 FQNEAQ (reference sequence). V was cut by 5 bases and J by 4 bases, with 15 bases left in between. As DNA, the CDR3 is TGTGCCAGCAGCCCTCCGAGAGTAGAAGGAAACACCATATATTTT. It translates to CASSPPRVEGNTIYF. Looking up the rest from reference TRBV7-9 and TRBJ1-3 gives the full variable domain: DTGVSQNPRHKITKRGQNVTFRCDPISEHNRLYWYRQTLGQGPEFLTYFQNEAQLEKSRLLSDRFSAERPKGSFSTLEIQRTEQGDSAMYLCASSPPRVEGNTIYFGEGSWLTVV.

This clone was picked up a small number of times. V gene TRBV25-1 combines with J gene TRBJ2-2; possibly TRBD2 for D (5 bases). The CDR3 is 14 residues long. CDR1 MGHDK and CDR2 SYGVNS come from the germline V gene. Trimming removed 3 bases at V and 5 bases at J, with 10 bases between. CDR3 nucleotides: TGTGCCAGCAGTGATCGTTCGGGGACCGGGGAGCTGTTTTTT. This gives the protein CASSDRSGTGELFF.

V is TRBV29-1 and J is TRBJ2-1, with TRBD1 as a possible D gene (6 bases). V gave up 0 bases and J gave up 0 bases, with 15 bases separating them. The CDR3 sequence is 17 residues long. The V gene's germline CDR1 is SQVTM and CDR2 ANQGSEA. The CDR3: CSVEDGGHDRSYNEQFF. In DNA, the CDR3 is TGCAGCGTTGAAGATGGGGGACACGACCGCTCCTACAATGAGCAGTTCTTC.

The sample holds a few counts of this clone. The chain is built from TRBV10-3 and TRBJ2-7, with 15 bases that match TRBD2. The V and J ends lost 0 bases and 6 bases, in that order; junction bases with no gene match: 9. The CDR3 spans 18 residues. Germline V gene sequence: CDR1 ENHRY, CDR2 SYGVKD. DNA of the CDR3: TGTGCCATCAGTGAGTCGGGACTAGCGGGAGGTTTTCCGAGCGAGCAGTACTTC. Protein product: CAISESGLAGGFPSEQYF.

This clone was observed at least ten times. V usage is TRBV7-2 and J usage is TRBJ2-3; 7 nucleotides line up with TRBD1. Germline loops: CDR1 SGHTA, CDR2 FQGNSA. The V gene end was trimmed by 4 bases and the J gene end by 3 bases; junction bases not matched to a gene: 7. This CDR3 is 15 amino acids long. This CDR3 is CASSSKGTATDTQYF. In DNA, the CDR3 is TGTGCCAGCAGCTCCAAGGGGACAGCGACAGATACGCAGTATTTT.

V and J are TRBV15 and TRBJ2-1, with a weak D call TRBD2 (6 bases). Germline values: CDR1 LNHNV, CDR2 YYDKDF (reference sequence). The V gene lost 7 bases and the J gene lost 10 bases, with 23 bases spanning the gap. The CDR3 length is 15 residues. CDR3 region: CATTSRTDGGEEQFF. The CDR3 DNA follows: TGTGCCACCACCTCACGGACGGACGGAGGGGAGGAGCAGTTCTTC.

Only a few counts were recorded for this clone. The rearrangement joins TRBV4-1 to TRBJ2-5; unclear D gene. Germline V CDR1 and CDR2: MGHRA, YSYEKL. The ends were cut back, 1 base at V and 0 bases at J, with 6 bases in the middle. CDR3 length: 14 residues. The CDR3 nucleotides read TGCGCCAGCAGCCAAGGAACAAACCAAGAGACCCAGTACTTC. Amino acid sequence: CASSQGTNQETQYF.

This clone was detected only a few times. This rearrangement joins TRBV30 to TRBJ1-4; D possibly corresponds to TRBD1 (5 bases). The CDR3 sequence is 15 residues long. Per germline, CDR1 GTSNPN and CDR2 SVGIG (reference sequence). V gave up 0 bases and J gave up 4 bases, with 12 bases separating them. CDR3 sequence: CAWSVQRTHNEKLFF. The CDR3 bases are TGTGCCTGGAGTGTACAGAGGACACATAATGAAAAACTGTTTTTT.

The chain couples TRBV5-1 to TRBJ2-1, with 11 bases aligning to TRBD2. The CDR3 spans 15 residues. J gave up 7 bases and V 1 base, and 4 bases lay outside the gene matches. Looked up from germline, CDR1 is SGHRS and CDR2 is YFSETQ. CDR3 DNA: TGCGCCAGCAGCTTGAAACTAGCGGGAGCGAATGAGCAGTTCTTC. Residues: CASSLKLAGANEQFF. Complete variable domain (other parts from reference TRBV5-1 and TRBJ2-1): KAGVTQTPRYLIKTRGQQVTLSCSPISGHRSVSWYQQTPGQGLQFLFEYFSETQRNKGNFPGRFSGRQFSNSRSEMNVSTLELGDSALYLCASSLKLAGANEQFFGPGTRLTVL.

This clone turned up a few times. The chain carries TRBV4-2 and TRBJ2-1, with 9 bases fitting TRBD2. The trim removed 3 bases at V and 4 bases at J, leaving 10 bases unmatched. Germline loops: CDR1 LGHNA, CDR2 YNFKEQ. The length of the CDR3 is 17 residues. The CDR3 DNA reads as TGTGCCAGCAGCCATGCCTCGACTAGCGGCTTTTACAATGAGCAGTTCTTC. Translated: CASSHASTSGFYNEQFF.

CDR3 sequence: CASSFGGFGDSLREQYF. CDR3 in DNA: TGTGCCAGCAGCTTTGGGGGGTTCGGAGACAGCCTCCGGGAGCAGTACTTC. The V gene is TRBV5-8, the J gene TRBJ2-7, with D tentatively TRBD2 (6 bases). The CDR3 has 17 residues. Trimming cost V 2 bases and J 7 bases, with 25 bases left between them. Germline CDR1 reads SGHTS; CDR2 reads YDEGEE.

This clone was seen a handful of times. The chain carries TRBV11-2 and TRBJ2-3; D gene unclear. The CDR3 totals 12 residues. Germline V lookup: CDR1 SGHAT, CDR2 FQNNGV. The ends were cut back, 6 bases at V and 5 bases at J, with 9 bases in the middle. The CDR3 DNA follows: TGTGCCAGCAGTTCCGCCGGAGATACGCAGTATTTT. Encoded protein: CASSSAGDTQYF.

This clone appeared a few times. One junction end disagrees with the germline gene, perhaps due to a read error. The V gene is TRBV7-9, the J gene TRBJ2-7; the D is unclear. Germline values: CDR1 SEHNR, CDR2 FQNEAQ (reference sequence). The CDR3 sequence is 11 residues long. The CDR3 region has the DNA TGTGCCAGCAGCCCCTCCCACGAGCAGTACTTC. Its translation is CASSPSHEQYF.

This clone showed up just a few times. The chain employs TRBV19 and TRBJ1-5, with 8 positions matching TRBD1. The germline V gene encodes CDR1 LNHDA and CDR2 SQIVND (reference sequence). The J segment lost 0 bases and the V segment lost 1 base, leaving 8 bases of the junction unmatched. The CDR3 is made up of 18 amino acids. CDR3 sequence reads: CASSIGDRGGYSNQPQHF. The CDR3 DNA follows: TGTGCCAGTAGTATAGGAGACAGGGGCGGCTATAGCAATCAGCCCCAGCATTTT.

This clone has more than one count but fewer than ten. The chain employs TRBV5-1 and TRBJ2-7; weak D call: TRBD2 (6 bases). The germline CDR1 and CDR2 sequences are SGHRS and YFSETQ. This CDR3 region has 11 residues. V was cut by 3 bases and J by 6 bases, with 7 bases left in between. The CDR3 here is CASSWGGEQYF. CDR3 DNA sequence: TGCGCCAGCAGCTGGGGAGGCGAGCAGTACTTC.

This clone was detected only a few times. The chain joins TRBV2 to TRBJ1-4; perhaps TRBD1 as D (6 bases). This CDR3 contains 13 residues. The V gene lost 11 bases and the J gene lost 3 bases, with 13 bases spanning the gap. Germline V gene sequence: CDR1 SNHLY, CDR2 FYNNEI. The CDR3 bases are TGTGCCGGATCAGGGGCGCCTAATGAAAAACTGTTTTTT. Translating it yields CAGSGAPNEKLFF.

The V gene is TRBV19, the J gene TRBJ1-4, with a possible D match to TRBD1 (5 bases). Germline CDR1 reads LNHDA; CDR2 reads SQIVND (reference sequence). The CDR3 spans 14 residues. V was shortened by 6 bases and J by 4 bases, with 12 bases between the two germline ends. The CDR3 bases are TGTGCCAGTAGCTTGACAGCCCGTAATGAAAAACTGTTTTTT. Its protein is CASSLTARNEKLFF. Drawing the rest from reference TRBV19 and TRBJ1-4, the complete variable domain is DGGITQSPKYLFRKEGQNVTLSCEQNLNHDAMYWYRQDPGQGLRLIYYSQIVNDFQKGDIAEGYSVSREKKESFPLTVTSAQKNPTAFYLCASSLTARNEKLFFGSGTQLSVL.

This clone appeared a few times. This sequence joins TRBV5-1 and TRBJ2-1, with D uncertain. V lost 1 base and J 5 bases, leaving 7 bases between the germline ends. The germline gives CDR1 SGHRS, CDR2 YFSETQ. The CDR3 length is 13 residues. The CDR3 DNA follows: TGCGCCAGCAGCTTGACCAGGAACAATGAGCAGTTCTTC. It yields the protein CASSLTRNNEQFF.

This clone was counted between two and nine times. The rearrangement links TRBV19 to TRBJ1-5; TRBD1 agrees at 7 bases. The CDR3 loop spans 13 amino acids. Germline V gives CDR1 LNHDA, CDR2 SQIVND (reference sequence). Trimming removed 5 bases from V and 6 bases from J; junction bases left unmatched: 4. CDR3 bases: TGTGCCAGTAGTGAAGAGGGGGCTCAGCCCCAGCATTTT. It is translated as CASSEEGAQPQHF. Combining the CDR3 with reference TRBV19 and TRBJ1-5 gives the whole variable domain DGGITQSPKYLFRKEGQNVTLSCEQNLNHDAMYWYRQDPGQGLRLIYYSQIVNDFQKGDIAEGYSVSREKKESFPLTVTSAQKNPTAFYLCASSEEGAQPQHFGDGTRLSIL.

This clone appeared a few times. The chain recombines TRBV14 with TRBJ2-7, with TRBD2 matching 9 bases. The CDR3 covers 16 residues. Germline CDR1 is SGHDN and CDR2 is FVKESK. The trim removed 4 bases at V and 0 bases at J, leaving 7 bases unmatched. For the CDR3, the DNA is TGTGCCAGCAGCCGATACTTGGGACTAGCCTCCTACGAGCAGTACTTC. Translated, it gives CASSRYLGLASYEQYF.

This clone has just a few counts. The rearrangement links TRBV29-1 to TRBJ2-7; perhaps TRBD1 as D (6 bases). The CDR3 sequence is 13 residues long. CDR1 and CDR2 from the germline V gene are SQVTM and ANQGSEA. Trimming shortened V by 6 bases and J by 3 bases, and 15 bases separated the two germline ends. CDR3 in amino acids: CSVRRQDIYEQYF. CDR3 sequence (DNA): TGCAGCGTCCGACGACAGGACATCTACGAGCAGTACTTC.

This clone turned up a few times. The chain employs TRBV21-1 and TRBJ1-1; TRBD1 is taken as the D call from the table, unchecked against the DNA. TRBV21-1 is a pseudogene locus. This CDR3 is built from 13 residues. CDR3 DNA sequence: TGTGCCAGCAGCAAAGGGACAGGGTTACGAGCTTTCTTT. Its protein product is CASSKGTGLRAFF.

This clone was seen more than once but under ten times. This chain uses TRBV4-2 with TRBJ2-5; D is perhaps TRBD1 (5 bases). Germline assignment: CDR1 LGHNA and CDR2 YNFKEQ. The ends were cut back, 1 base at V and 1 base at J, with 10 bases in the middle. The CDR3 covers 15 residues. CDR3 loop: CASSQGQGVQETQYF. The CDR3 DNA sequence: TGTGCCAGCAGCCAAGGTCAGGGCGTCCAAGAGACCCAGTACTTC.

This clone was counted only a few times. The V call is TRBV5-1, the J call TRBJ2-7; 7 bases map to TRBD2. V dropped 6 bases and J dropped 2; count of bases not matched to a gene: 8. This CDR3 region has 14 residues. Per germline, CDR1 SGHRS and CDR2 YFSETQ. CDR3 coding DNA: TGCGCCAGCAAGGGGCTAGCGGCCCCCTACGAGCAGTACTTC. This sequence encodes CASKGLAAPYEQYF.